The 25 T cell receptor beta chains reported below all come from one sample, sequenced in a study of cytomegalovirus exposure and HLA in healthy donors. PCR primers comprised 60 Vbeta and 13 Jbeta primers. TCRdb's copy holds only in-frame clones and misses some; the assay was immunoSEQ multiplex PCR. The data contain approximately 220,000 clones, over 60% of them seen just once; the ten biggest clones take up roughly 0.62%. Source material: PBMCs. All receptors derive from a man aged 18 to 29 in good health and CMV-seronegative.

This chain connects TRBV19 to TRBJ1-2, with TRBD1 matching over 12 bases. This CDR3 region has 18 residues. Germline V gene sequence: CDR1 LNHDA, CDR2 SQIVND (reference sequence). With V trimmed by 5 bases and J by 7 bases, 17 bases remained unmatched. For the CDR3, the DNA is TGTGCCAGTAGTCTCTTTTTTAATTCCGGGACAGGGGGCTTTGGCTACACCTTC. Protein sequence: CASSLFFNSGTGGFGYTF.

The chain combines TRBV7-9 with TRBJ1-3; TRBD1 matches 7 bases. Trimming took 2 bases from V and 2 from J; bases not matched to a gene: 6. Germline V CDR1 and CDR2: SEHNR, FQNEAQ (reference sequence). This CDR3 has 16 residues. CDR3 sequence reads: CASSLIWGTAGNTIYF. The CDR3 region has the DNA TGTGCCAGCAGCTTAATTTGGGGGACAGCTGGAAACACCATATATTTT.

The chain is built from TRBV27 and TRBJ2-7, with 9 bases lining up with TRBD2. The CDR3 contains 13 residues. Germline V lookup: CDR1 MNHEY, CDR2 SMNVEV (reference sequence). J gave up 5 bases and V 6 bases, and 5 bases lay outside the gene matches. The CDR3 reads CASRGLAGNEQYF. The CDR3 coding sequence is TGTGCCAGCAGGGGGCTAGCGGGAAACGAGCAGTACTTC.

About this clone itself: The sample carries other DNA sequences with the same CDR3. This chain uses TRBV29-1 with TRBJ2-1, with TRBD1 matching over 7 bases. The CDR3 is 11 amino acids. The V segment lost 4 bases and the J segment 7 bases; nucleotides outside the gene matches: 1. The germline V gene has CDR1 SQVTM and CDR2 ANQGSEA. The CDR3 protein is CSVGRGNEQFF. DNA for the CDR3: TGCAGCGTTGGCAGGGGGAATGAGCAGTTCTTC.

This chain joins TRBV5-1 and TRBJ2-7, with D possibly being TRBD2 (5 bases). The V end lost 1 base, the J end lost 1 base, and 9 bases lay between the germline ends. The V gene's germline CDR1 is SGHRS and CDR2 YFSETQ. The CDR3 consists of 14 residues. The CDR3 region has the DNA TGCGCCAGCAGCTTGTTTCGGGATTCCTACGAGCAGTACTTC. Translating it yields CASSLFRDSYEQYF.

This chain joins TRBV7-9 and TRBJ2-7; 10 bases are shared with TRBD1. Trimming removed 5 bases from V and 2 bases from J; junction bases left unmatched: 6. CDR3 size: 15 residues. Germline CDR1 reads SEHNR; CDR2 reads FQNEAQ (reference sequence). CDR3 residues: CASSPKGTGAYEQYF. The CDR3 region has the DNA TGTGCCAGCAGCCCCAAGGGGACAGGGGCCTACGAGCAGTACTTC.

Only a few counts were recorded for this clone. The chain employs TRBV19 and TRBJ2-1; 7 nucleotides match TRBD2. The CDR3 contains 16 residues. Germline V gene lookup returns CDR1 LNHDA and CDR2 SQIVND (reference sequence). The ends lost 6 bases at V and 0 bases at J; junction bases unmatched: 8. CDR3 nucleotide sequence: TGTGCCAGTAGACGCCTACTAGCGACCTCCTACAATGAGCAGTTCTTC. This encodes CASRRLLATSYNEQFF. The variable domain in full, completed from reference TRBV19 and TRBJ2-1, reads DGGITQSPKYLFRKEGQNVTLSCEQNLNHDAMYWYRQDPGQGLRLIYYSQIVNDFQKGDIAEGYSVSREKKESFPLTVTSAQKNPTAFYLCASRRLLATSYNEQFFGPGTRLTVL.

The chain recombines TRBV28 with TRBJ2-7, with a possible D match to TRBD1 (6 bases). The CDR3 is 13 residues long. Germline values: CDR1 MDHEN, CDR2 SYDVKM. Trimming pared 10 bases from V and 4 bases from J, leaving 17 bases between. The CDR3 loop reads CAITTGLGYEQYF. CDR3 sequence (DNA): TGTGCCATTACAACAGGGTTGGGTTACGAGCAGTACTTC.

The V and J genes are TRBV10-1 and TRBJ1-1; D is unresolved. Germline V lookup: CDR1 WNHNN, CDR2 SYGVQD (reference sequence). The CDR3 contains 13 residues. V shed 7 bases and J shed 0 bases, with 9 bases lying between them. The CDR3 DNA reads as TGCGCCAGCATGGGCGGGTTGAACACTGAAGCTTTCTTT. Protein sequence: CASMGGLNTEAFF.

This chain connects TRBV30 to TRBJ1-2; TRBD1 matches at 9 bases. The V and J ends lost 5 bases and 7 bases, in that order; junction bases with no gene match: 11. CDR3 length equals 14 residues. CDR1 is GTSNPN, CDR2 SVGIG, per germline (reference sequence). The CDR3 protein is CAWARGTGRSGYTF. The CDR3 DNA sequence: TGTGCCTGGGCCCGCGGGACAGGGCGAAGTGGCTACACCTTC.

The J gene is TRBJ2-5, the V gene TRBV2; perhaps TRBD2 as D (5 bases). Germline CDR1 is SNHLY and CDR2 is FYNNEI. Trimming pared 6 bases from V and 0 bases from J, leaving 5 bases between. CDR3 length: 12 amino acids. CDR3 sequence: CASRADQETQYF. The CDR3 nucleotides are TGTGCCAGCAGAGCGGACCAAGAGACCCAGTACTTC.

The chain recombines TRBV2 with TRBJ2-7; weak D call: TRBD1 (5 bases). The germline V and J ends were trimmed by 3 bases and 3 bases, with 15 bases remaining between them. Looked up from germline, CDR1 is SNHLY and CDR2 is FYNNEI. The CDR3 contains 15 residues. The CDR3 sequence is CASSDTAGSFYEQYF. DNA for the CDR3: TGTGCCAGCAGTGACACCGCAGGGTCTTTCTACGAGCAGTACTTC. Complete variable domain (other parts from reference TRBV2 and TRBJ2-7): EPEVTQTPSHQVTQMGQEVILRCVPISNHLYFYWYRQILGQKVEFLVSFYNNEISEKSEIFDDQFSVERPDGSNFTLKIRSTKLEDSAMYFCASSDTAGSFYEQYFGPGTRLTVT.

This clone was counted a single time. This chain joins TRBV4-1 and TRBJ1-2, with TRBD1 matching over 9 bases. After removal of 1 base from V and 8 bases from J, the junction contained 14 bases not matched to a gene. The CDR3 runs to 17 residues. Germline values: CDR1 MGHRA, CDR2 YSYEKL. The CDR3 sequence is CASSQGTGSGQGRGYTF. The DNA of the CDR3 is TGCGCCAGCAGCCAAGGGACTGGCTCGGGACAGGGCCGGGGCTACACCTTC.

The chain carries TRBV20-1 and TRBJ1-1, with D maybe TRBD1 (6 bases). Trimming left V 5 bases short and J 10 bases short, with 14 bases between. In germline, CDR1 is DFQATT, CDR2 SNEGSKA (reference sequence). CDR3 size: 11 residues. CDR3 residues: CSAGGGQAAFF. The DNA for the CDR3 is TGCAGTGCTGGAGGGGGGCAAGCAGCTTTCTTT.

The rearrangement links TRBV4-2 to TRBJ2-3; no reliable D call. Trimming stripped 8 bases from V and 1 base from J, with 13 bases between. The CDR3 extends over 14 amino acids. Germline values: CDR1 LGHNA, CDR2 YNFKEQ. As DNA, the CDR3 is TGTGCCAGCGGCGATGGTCGGGGCACAGATACGCAGTATTTT. This gives the protein CASGDGRGTDTQYF.

Notes on this clone: The sample holds other DNA sequences that translate to the same CDR3. The V and J genes are TRBV30 and TRBJ1-5, with a tentative D call TRBD1 (6 bases). The V gene's germline CDR1 is GTSNPN and CDR2 SVGIG (reference sequence). This CDR3 is 13 amino acids long. V was cut by 0 bases and J by 5 bases, with 8 bases left in between. CDR3 region: CAWSVQGDQPQHF. Here the CDR3 DNA reads TGTGCCTGGAGTGTACAGGGAGATCAGCCCCAGCATTTT.

The V call is TRBV27, the J call TRBJ2-5; D may be TRBD2 (6 bases). With the DNA end fitting TRBJ2-7 better, the J assignment may be wrong. The germline CDR1 and CDR2 sequences are MNHEY and SMNVEV (reference sequence). CDR3 length: 15 residues. CDR3 in DNA: TGTGCCAGCAAGTCCCCGCTGGCGGGAAACTACGAGCAGTACTTC. Protein: CASKSPLAGNYEQYF.

This clone was observed a single time. The V and J genes are TRBV2 and TRBJ2-7; 12 bases align to TRBD2. Losses at the gene ends were 1 base for V and 4 bases for J; bases not matched to a gene: 8. Germline V lookup: CDR1 SNHLY, CDR2 FYNNEI. The CDR3 has 17 residues. The CDR3 here is CASSEGPLAGGQYEQYF. DNA of the CDR3: TGTGCCAGCAGTGAAGGCCCGCTAGCGGGAGGGCAATACGAGCAGTACTTC.

The J gene is TRBJ2-6, the V gene TRBV9; D uncertain. The CDR3 has 17 residues. V gave up 0 bases and J gave up 0 bases, with 10 bases separating them. Germline V CDR1 and CDR2: SGDLS, YYNGEE. The CDR3, as DNA: TGTGCCAGCAGCGTAGGGGCAGGTAGCTCTGGGGCCAACGTCCTGACTTTC. This encodes CASSVGAGSSGANVLTF.

V gene TRBV4-1 combines with J gene TRBJ1-3, with a weak D call TRBD1 (6 bases). V gave up 0 bases and J gave up 4 bases, with 10 bases separating them. Germline values: CDR1 MGHRA, CDR2 YSYEKL. The CDR3 spans 15 residues. The DNA of the CDR3 is TGCGCCAGCAGCCAAGACACAGGGAAAGGAAACACCATATATTTT. Amino acids: CASSQDTGKGNTIYF.

V usage is TRBV11-2 and J usage is TRBJ1-2; 11 nucleotides match TRBD1. The CDR3 totals 17 residues. Looked up from germline, CDR1 is SGHAT and CDR2 is FQNNGV. The V and J ends lost 0 bases and 7 bases, in that order; junction bases with no gene match: 10. The CDR3 reads CASSLDRVGQGARGYTF. The CDR3 region has the DNA TGTGCCAGCAGCTTAGATCGGGTAGGACAGGGGGCGCGTGGCTACACCTTC.

This chain links TRBV19 with TRBJ2-7; a possible D gene is TRBD1 (6 bases). In germline, CDR1 is LNHDA, CDR2 SQIVND (reference sequence). V lost 5 bases to trimming and J lost 5 bases, with 7 bases between them. This CDR3 spans 11 amino acids. CDR3 in amino acids: CASSAGDEQYF. Here the CDR3 DNA reads TGTGCCAGTAGTGCAGGGGACGAGCAGTACTTC.

The chain couples TRBV19 to TRBJ1-2, with 8 bases lining up with TRBD1. This CDR3 has 18 amino acids. With 3 bases clipped from V and 2 bases from J, the junction kept 14 bases outside the gene matches. Germline V gene data show CDR1 as LNHDA and CDR2 as SQIVND (reference sequence). The CDR3 loop reads CASSIPWDRNYLNYGYTF. The CDR3 bases are TGTGCCAGTAGTATTCCGTGGGACAGGAATTATCTCAACTATGGCTACACCTTC.

In its sample, this clone was seen a few times. The chain is built from TRBV14 and TRBJ2-1; D perhaps matches TRBD1 (5 bases). Germline V CDR1 and CDR2: SGHDN, FVKESK. The CDR3 runs 15 residues. Trimming took 1 base from V and 6 from J, leaving 13 bases between them. This CDR3 is CASSQVGAARNEQFF. In DNA, the CDR3 is TGTGCCAGCAGCCAAGTAGGGGCAGCACGCAATGAGCAGTTCTTC.

V is TRBV6-6 and J is TRBJ2-7; 7 bases align to TRBD1. Per the germline V gene, CDR1 is MNHNY and CDR2 is SVGAGI (reference sequence). CDR3 length: 15 amino acids. The J segment lost 0 bases and the V segment lost 6 bases, leaving 8 bases of the junction unmatched. The CDR3 protein is CASRPTGVSSYEQYF. The CDR3 DNA reads TGTGCCAGCAGGCCCACAGGGGTGAGCTCCTACGAGCAGTACTTC.